This record concerns one T cell receptor beta chain sequence. Antigen specificity is unknown. Regarding time point: baseline pretreatment blood. Treatment specified: 15 Gy SBRT to primary tumor, nephrectomy 4 weeks later. Serial blood draws occurred at baseline and 2 and 4 weeks post-SBRT. The source of the sample is a study of radiation and T cells in renal cell carcinoma. As for the study in general: Nephrectomy followed 15 Gy stereotactic body radiation by 4 weeks.

The germline V gene has CDR1 SGHTA and CDR2 FQGNSA. The CDR3 is made up of 13 amino acids. Trimming removed 7 bases at V and 2 bases at J, with 10 bases between. Clones were read by immunoSEQ multiplex PCR, and TCRdb kept only the in-frame ones, dropping some. The repertoire holds roughly 120,000 clones, with about four fifths as singletons. Study-wide results and caveats: Top tumor clonotypes rose in blood 2 weeks post-radiation, then contracted. No pretreatment tumor biopsies were available for baseline clonotypes.

The rearrangement links TRBV7-2 to TRBJ2-3; TRBD1 is a possible D gene (6 bases). This clonotype originated in a woman in her sixties or seventies with renal cell carcinoma. This specimen was blood, taken from a patient whose treatment included radiotherapy and nephrectomy. CDR3 nucleotide sequence: TGTGCCAGCAAATGGACAGACACAGATACGCAGTATTTT. Protein product: CASKWTDTDTQYF. Complete variable domain (other parts from reference TRBV7-2 and TRBJ2-3): GAGVSQSPSNKVTEKGKDVELRCDPISGHTALYWYRQSLGQGLEFLIYFQGNSAPDKSGLPSDRFSAERTGGSVSTLTIQRTQQEDSAVYLCASKWTDTDTQYFGPGTRLTVL.